This T cell receptor (beta chain) came from a study of OX40 agonist ivuxolimab in advanced cancers. Study overall: The drug used for patients, ivuxolimab, was an agonistic anti-OX40 (CD134) antibody. Three patients had partial responses: one hepatocellular carcinoma, two cutaneous melanoma. Study-wide points: More expanded clones were seen, on average, in CD8+ T cells than in CD4+. At 0.1 to 3.0 mg/kg and by week 6, clonal expansion occurred in CD4+ and CD8+ blood T cells.

TCRdb keeps only in-frame clones here, not all; method: immunoSEQ multiplex PCR. Of 70,000 or so clones listed, roughly 82% were seen once; the top ten hold about 1%. With respect to this clone: Its specificity is unknown.

V was pared by 7 bases and J by 5 bases, with 3 bases between. The CDR3 is 10 amino acids. Germline lookup yields CDR1 SNHLY and CDR2 FYNNEI. This sample comprised CD4+ or CD8+ T cells sorted from blood, obtained in a trial of the OX40 agonist ivuxolimab. The rearrangement joins TRBV2 to TRBJ1-5; D call uncertain. The source of this sequence is an adult with an advanced solid tumor such as melanoma, head and neck, liver or kidney cancer. This chain's CDR3 is CASNDQPQHF. In DNA form, the CDR3 reads TGTGCCAGCAACGATCAGCCCCAGCATTTT.